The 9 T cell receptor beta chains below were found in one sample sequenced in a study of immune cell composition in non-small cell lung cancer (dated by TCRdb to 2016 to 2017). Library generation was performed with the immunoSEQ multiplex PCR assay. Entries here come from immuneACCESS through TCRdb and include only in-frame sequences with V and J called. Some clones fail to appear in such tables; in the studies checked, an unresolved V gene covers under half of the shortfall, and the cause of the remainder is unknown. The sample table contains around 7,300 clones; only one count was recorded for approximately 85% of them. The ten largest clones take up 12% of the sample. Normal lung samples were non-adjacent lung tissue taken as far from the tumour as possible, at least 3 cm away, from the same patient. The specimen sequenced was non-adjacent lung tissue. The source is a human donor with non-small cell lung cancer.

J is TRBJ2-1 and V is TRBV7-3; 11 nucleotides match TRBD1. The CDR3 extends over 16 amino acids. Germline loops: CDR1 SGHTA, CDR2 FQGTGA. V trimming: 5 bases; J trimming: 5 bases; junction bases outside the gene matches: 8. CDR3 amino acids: CASSPRAGQGDNEQFF. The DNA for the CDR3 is TGTGCCAGCAGCCCTCGAGCGGGACAGGGGGACAATGAGCAGTTCTTC. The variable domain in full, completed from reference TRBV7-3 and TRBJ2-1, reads GAGVSQTPSNKVTEKGKYVELRCDPISGHTALYWYRQSLGQGPEFLIYFQGTGAADDSGLPNDRFFAVRPEGSVSTLKIQRTERGDSAVYLCASSPRAGQGDNEQFFGPGTRLTVL.

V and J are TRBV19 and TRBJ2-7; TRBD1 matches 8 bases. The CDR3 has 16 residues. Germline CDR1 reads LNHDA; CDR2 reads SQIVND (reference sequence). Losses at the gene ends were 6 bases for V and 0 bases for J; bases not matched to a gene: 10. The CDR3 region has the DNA TGTGCCAGTAGCACCACACCGGGACAGGTCTCCTACGAGCAGTACTTC. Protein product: CASSTTPGQVSYEQYF.

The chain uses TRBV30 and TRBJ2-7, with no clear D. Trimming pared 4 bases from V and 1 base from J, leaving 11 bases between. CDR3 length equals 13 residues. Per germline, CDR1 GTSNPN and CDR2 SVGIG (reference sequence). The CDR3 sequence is CAWTVEGSYEQYF. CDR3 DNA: TGTGCCTGGACCGTCGAAGGGTCCTACGAGCAGTACTTC. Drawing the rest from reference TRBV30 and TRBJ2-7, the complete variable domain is SQTIHQWPATLVQPVGSPLSLECTVEGTSNPNLYWYRQAAGRGLQLLFYSVGIGQISSEVPQNLSASRPQDRQFILSSKKLLLSDSGFYLCAWTVEGSYEQYFGPGTRLTVT.

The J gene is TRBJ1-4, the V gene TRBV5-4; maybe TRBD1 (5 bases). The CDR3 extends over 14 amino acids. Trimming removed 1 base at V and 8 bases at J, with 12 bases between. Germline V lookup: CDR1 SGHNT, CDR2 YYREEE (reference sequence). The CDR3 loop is CASSLNQGREKLFF. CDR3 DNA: TGTGCCAGCAGCTTGAATCAGGGACGGGAAAAACTGTTTTTT. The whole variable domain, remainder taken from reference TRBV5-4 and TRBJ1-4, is ETGVTQSPTHLIKTRGQQVTLRCSSQSGHNTVSWYQQALGQGPQFIFQYYREEENGRGNFPPRFSGLQFPNYSSELNVNALELDDSALYLCASSLNQGREKLFFGSGTQLSVL.

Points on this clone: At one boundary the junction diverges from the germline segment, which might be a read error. DNA of the CDR3: TGCGCCAGCAGCCAAGATCTTGAGACAGCCTACGAGCAGTACTTC. Translation gives CASSQDLETAYEQYF. This chain joins TRBV5-5 and TRBJ2-7; perhaps TRBD1 as D (5 bases). The CDR3 extends over 15 amino acids. In germline, CDR1 is SGHKS, CDR2 YYEKEE (reference sequence).

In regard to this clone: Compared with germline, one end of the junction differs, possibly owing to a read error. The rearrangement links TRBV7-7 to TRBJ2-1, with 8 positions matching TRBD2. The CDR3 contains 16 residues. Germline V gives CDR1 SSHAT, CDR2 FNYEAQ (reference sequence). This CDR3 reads CASSLSGGAGDNEQFF. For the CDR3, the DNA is TGTGCTAGCAGCTTAAGCGGGGGCGCGGGGGACAATGAGCAGTTCTTC.

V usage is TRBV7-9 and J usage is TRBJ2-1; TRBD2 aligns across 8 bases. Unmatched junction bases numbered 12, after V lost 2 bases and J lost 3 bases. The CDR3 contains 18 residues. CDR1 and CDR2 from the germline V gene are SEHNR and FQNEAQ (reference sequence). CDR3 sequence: CASSLKGQVSGGYNEQFF. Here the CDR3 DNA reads TGTGCCAGCAGCTTAAAGGGCCAAGTCAGCGGGGGCTACAATGAGCAGTTCTTC.

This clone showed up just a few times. The CDR3 nucleotides are TGTGCCAGTAGTGTGGACAGGGCCAGCACAGATACGCAGTATTTT. Translated: CASSVDRASTDTQYF. The rearrangement joins TRBV19 to TRBJ2-3; 8 bases agree with TRBD1. Unmatched junction bases numbered 4, after V lost 5 bases and J lost 0 bases. The CDR3 consists of 15 residues. Germline assignment: CDR1 LNHDA and CDR2 SQIVND (reference sequence).

The CDR3: CASSPDGNQPQHF. Here the CDR3 DNA reads TGCGCCAGCAGCCCGGACGGGAATCAGCCCCAGCATTTT. The V gene is TRBV5-1, the J gene TRBJ1-5; D remains ambiguous. V lost 4 bases and J lost 4, with 9 bases in between. Per the germline V gene, CDR1 is SGHRS and CDR2 is YFSETQ. The CDR3 runs to 13 residues.